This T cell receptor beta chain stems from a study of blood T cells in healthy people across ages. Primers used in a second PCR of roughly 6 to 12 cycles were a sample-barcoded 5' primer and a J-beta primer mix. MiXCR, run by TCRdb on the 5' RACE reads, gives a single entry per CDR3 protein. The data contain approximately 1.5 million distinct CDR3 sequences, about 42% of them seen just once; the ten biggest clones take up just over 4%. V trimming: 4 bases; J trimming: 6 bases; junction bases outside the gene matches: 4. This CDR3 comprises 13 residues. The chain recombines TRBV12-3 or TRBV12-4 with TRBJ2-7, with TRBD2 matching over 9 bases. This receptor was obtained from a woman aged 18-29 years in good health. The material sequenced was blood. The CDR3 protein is CASSWASGIEQYF. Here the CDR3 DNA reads TGTGCCAGCAGTTGGGCTAGCGGGATCGAGCAGTACTTC.